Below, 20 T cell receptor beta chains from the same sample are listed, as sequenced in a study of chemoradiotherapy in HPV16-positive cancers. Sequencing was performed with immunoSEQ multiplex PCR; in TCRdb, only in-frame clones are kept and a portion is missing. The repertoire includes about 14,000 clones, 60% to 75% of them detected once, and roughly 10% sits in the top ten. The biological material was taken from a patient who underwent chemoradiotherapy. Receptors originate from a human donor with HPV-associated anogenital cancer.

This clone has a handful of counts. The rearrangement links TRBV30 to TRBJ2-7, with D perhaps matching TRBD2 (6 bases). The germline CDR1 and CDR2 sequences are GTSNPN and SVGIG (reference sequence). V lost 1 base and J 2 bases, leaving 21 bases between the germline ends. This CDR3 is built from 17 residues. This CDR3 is CAWSARDDRHNPYEQYF. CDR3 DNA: TGTGCCTGGAGTGCGCGGGATGACCGGCATAATCCCTACGAGCAGTACTTC.

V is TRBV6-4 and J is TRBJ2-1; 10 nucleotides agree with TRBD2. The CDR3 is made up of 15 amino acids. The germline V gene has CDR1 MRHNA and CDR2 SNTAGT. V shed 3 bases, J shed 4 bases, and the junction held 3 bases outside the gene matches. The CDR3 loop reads CASSDGTSDYNEQFF. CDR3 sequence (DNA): TGTGCCAGCAGTGATGGGACTAGCGATTACAATGAGCAGTTCTTC.

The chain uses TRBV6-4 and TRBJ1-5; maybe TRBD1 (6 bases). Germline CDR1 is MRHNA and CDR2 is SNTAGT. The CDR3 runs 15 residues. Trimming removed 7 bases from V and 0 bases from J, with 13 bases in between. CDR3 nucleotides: TGTGCCAGCACCCAGGGGCCCTATAGCAATCAGCCCCAGCATTTT. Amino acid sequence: CASTQGPYSNQPQHF.

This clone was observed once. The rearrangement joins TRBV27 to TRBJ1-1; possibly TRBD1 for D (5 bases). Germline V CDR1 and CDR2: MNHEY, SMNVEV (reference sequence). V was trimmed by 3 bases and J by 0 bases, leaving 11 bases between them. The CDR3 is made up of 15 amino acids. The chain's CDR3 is CASSFGGSVNTEAFF. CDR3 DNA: TGTGCCAGCAGTTTCGGGGGTTCGGTGAACACTGAAGCTTTCTTT.

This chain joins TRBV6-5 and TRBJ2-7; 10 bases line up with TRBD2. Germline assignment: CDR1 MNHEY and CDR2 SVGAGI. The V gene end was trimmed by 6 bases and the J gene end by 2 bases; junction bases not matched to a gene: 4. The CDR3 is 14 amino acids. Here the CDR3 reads CASRKLAGPYEQYF. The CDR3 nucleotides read TGTGCCAGCAGAAAACTAGCGGGACCCTACGAGCAGTACTTC.

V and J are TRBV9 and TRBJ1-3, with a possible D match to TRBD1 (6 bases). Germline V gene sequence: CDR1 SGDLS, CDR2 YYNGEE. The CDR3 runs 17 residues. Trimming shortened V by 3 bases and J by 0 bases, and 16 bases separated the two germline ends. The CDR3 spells CASSDPGHLSSGNTIYF. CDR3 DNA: TGTGCCAGCAGCGACCCGGGACACCTGAGCTCTGGAAACACCATATATTTT.

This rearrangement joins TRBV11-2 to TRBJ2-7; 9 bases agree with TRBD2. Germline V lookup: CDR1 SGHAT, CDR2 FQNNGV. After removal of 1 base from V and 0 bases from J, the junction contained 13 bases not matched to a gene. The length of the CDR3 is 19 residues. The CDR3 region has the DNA TGTGCCAGCAGCTTAGGCTCCCGAGGACTAGCGTATAACTCCTACGAGCAGTACTTC. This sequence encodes CASSLGSRGLAYNSYEQYF.

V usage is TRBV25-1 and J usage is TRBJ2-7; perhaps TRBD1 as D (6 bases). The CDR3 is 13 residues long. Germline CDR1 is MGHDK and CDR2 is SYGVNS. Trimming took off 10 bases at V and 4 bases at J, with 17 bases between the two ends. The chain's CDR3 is CAIQQRGSYEQYF. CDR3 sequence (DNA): TGTGCCATCCAACAAAGGGGGTCTTACGAGCAGTACTTC.

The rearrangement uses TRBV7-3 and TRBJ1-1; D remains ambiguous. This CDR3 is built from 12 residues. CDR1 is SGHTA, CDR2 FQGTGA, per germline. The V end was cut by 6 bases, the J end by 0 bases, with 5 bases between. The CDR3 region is CASRRMNTEAFF. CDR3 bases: TGTGCCAGCAGGAGAATGAACACTGAAGCTTTCTTT.

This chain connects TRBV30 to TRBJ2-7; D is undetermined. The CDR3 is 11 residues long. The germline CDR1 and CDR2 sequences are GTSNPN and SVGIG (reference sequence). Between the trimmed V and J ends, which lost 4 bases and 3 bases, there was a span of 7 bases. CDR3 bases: TGTGCCTGGACATCCGACTACGAGCAGTACTTC. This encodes CAWTSDYEQYF.

For the CDR3, the DNA is TGTGCCAGCACCTCAGGGTCAGATACGCAGTATTTT. Amino acid sequence: CASTSGSDTQYF. The chain recombines TRBV28 with TRBJ2-3; TRBD1 is a possible D gene (5 bases). This CDR3 contains 12 residues. V shed 7 bases and J shed 4 bases, with 9 bases lying between them. From germline, CDR1 is MDHEN and CDR2 SYDVKM.

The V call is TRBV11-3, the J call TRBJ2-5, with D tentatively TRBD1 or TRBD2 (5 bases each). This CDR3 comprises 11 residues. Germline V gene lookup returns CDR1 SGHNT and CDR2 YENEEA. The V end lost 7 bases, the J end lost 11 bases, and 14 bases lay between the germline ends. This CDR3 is CASTKQEEQYF. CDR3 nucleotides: TGTGCCAGCACCAAACAGGAGGAGCAGTACTTC. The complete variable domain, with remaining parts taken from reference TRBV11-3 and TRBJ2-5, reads EAGVVQSPRYKIIEKKQPVAFWCNPISGHNTLYWYLQNLGQGPELLIRYENEEAVDDSQLPKDRFSAERLKGVDSTLKIQPAELGDSAVYLCASTKQEEQYFGPGTRLLVL.

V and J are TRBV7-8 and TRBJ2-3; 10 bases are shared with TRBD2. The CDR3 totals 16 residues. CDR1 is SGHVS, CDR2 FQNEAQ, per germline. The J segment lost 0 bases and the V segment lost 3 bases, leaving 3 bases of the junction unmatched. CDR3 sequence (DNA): TGTGCCAGCAGCTTCAAACTAGCGGGGAGCACAGATACGCAGTATTTT. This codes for CASSFKLAGSTDTQYF.

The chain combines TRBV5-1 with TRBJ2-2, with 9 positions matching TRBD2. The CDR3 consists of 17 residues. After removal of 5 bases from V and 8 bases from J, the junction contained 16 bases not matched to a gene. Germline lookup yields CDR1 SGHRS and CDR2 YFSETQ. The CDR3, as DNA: TGCGCCAGCAGGCGGCGACTAGCGGAAAAAATTAGGGGGGAGCTGTTTTTT. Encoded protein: CASRRRLAEKIRGELFF.

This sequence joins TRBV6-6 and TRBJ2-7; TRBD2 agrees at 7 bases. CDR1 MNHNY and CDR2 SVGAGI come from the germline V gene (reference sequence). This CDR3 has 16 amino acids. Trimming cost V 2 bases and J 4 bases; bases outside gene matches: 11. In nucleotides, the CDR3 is TGTGCCAGCAGTTACCCCTCGAACAAAGCGGGGTACGAGCAGTACTTC. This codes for CASSYPSNKAGYEQYF.

This CDR3 reads CASSSRQGMREKLFF. Written as DNA, the CDR3 is TGTGCCAGCAGTTCGAGACAGGGAATGCGAGAAAAACTGTTTTTT. The chain carries TRBV28 and TRBJ1-4, with TRBD1 matching 7 bases. The V gene end was trimmed by 4 bases and the J gene end by 8 bases; junction bases not matched to a gene: 10. The germline V gene encodes CDR1 MDHEN and CDR2 SYDVKM. The CDR3 runs to 15 residues.

CDR3 in amino acids: CASSPGLAGNQETQYF. For the CDR3, the DNA is TGTGCCAGCAGCCCGGGACTAGCGGGAAACCAAGAGACCCAGTACTTC. This sequence joins TRBV5-8 and TRBJ2-5; 13 positions match TRBD2. V dropped 4 bases and J dropped 0; count of bases not matched to a gene: 3. Germline CDR1 and CDR2: SGHTS and YDEGEE. The CDR3 is made up of 16 amino acids.

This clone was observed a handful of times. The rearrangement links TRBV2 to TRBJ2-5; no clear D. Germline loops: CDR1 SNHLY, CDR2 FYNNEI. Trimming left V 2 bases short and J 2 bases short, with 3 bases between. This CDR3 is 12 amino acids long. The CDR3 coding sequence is TGTGCCAGCAGTGAACAGCAAGAGACCCAGTACTTC. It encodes CASSEQQETQYF.

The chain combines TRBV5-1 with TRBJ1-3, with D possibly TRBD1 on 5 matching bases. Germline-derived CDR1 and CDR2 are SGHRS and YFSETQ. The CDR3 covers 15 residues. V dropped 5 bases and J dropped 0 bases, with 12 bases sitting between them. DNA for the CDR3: TGCGCCAGCAGGACTGACAGAAACTCTGGAAACACCATATATTTT. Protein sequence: CASRTDRNSGNTIYF.

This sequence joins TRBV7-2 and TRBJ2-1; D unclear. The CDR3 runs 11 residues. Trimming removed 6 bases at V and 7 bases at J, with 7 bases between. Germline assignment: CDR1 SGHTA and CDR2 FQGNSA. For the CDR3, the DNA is TGTGCCAGCAGGGCCCCTAATGAGCAGTTCTTC. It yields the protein CASRAPNEQFF. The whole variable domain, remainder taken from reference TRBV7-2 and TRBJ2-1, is GAGVSQSPSNKVTEKGKDVELRCDPISGHTALYWYRQSLGQGLEFLIYFQGNSAPDKSGLPSDRFSAERTGGSVSTLTIQRTQQEDSAVYLCASRAPNEQFFGPGTRLTVL.